This T cell receptor (beta chain) is drawn from a study of metastatic and nonmetastatic thyroid tumors. Study-wide points: Relative to benign nodules, malignant thyroid tumors were reportedly characterized by significantly elevated TCR beta diversity in blood and tumor.

All patients reached thyroid surgery having received no treatment beforehand. This clone was counted ten times or more. The target antigen is unknown. Looked up from germline, CDR1 is SGDLS and CDR2 is YYNGEE. The CDR3 spans 15 residues. V gave up 4 bases and J gave up 4 bases; unmatched junction bases: 10. TCRdb recomputed clones from the PCR reads via MiXCR. The data hold 50,000 or so clones, with 24% observed a single time. This receptor was taken from a male donor with papillary thyroid cancer or a benign thyroid nodule (not recorded which). Some clones in this sample may be carry-over from other donors' samples. The gene calls are TRBV9 and TRBJ2-7; TRBD2 matches at 8 bases. The sequenced sample consisted of blood. CDR3 nucleotides: TGTGCCAGCAGCCCCCAAGGAGCGGGAGCTTACGAGCAGTACTTC. Amino acid sequence: CASSPQGAGAYEQYF.